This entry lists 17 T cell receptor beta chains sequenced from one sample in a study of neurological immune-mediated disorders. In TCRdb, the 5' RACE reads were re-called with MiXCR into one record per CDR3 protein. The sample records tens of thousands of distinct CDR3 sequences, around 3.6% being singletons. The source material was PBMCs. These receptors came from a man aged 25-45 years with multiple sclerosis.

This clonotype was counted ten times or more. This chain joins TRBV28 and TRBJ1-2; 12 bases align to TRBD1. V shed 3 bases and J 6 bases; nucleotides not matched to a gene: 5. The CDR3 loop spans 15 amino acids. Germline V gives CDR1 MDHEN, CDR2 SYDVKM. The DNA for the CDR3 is TGTGCCAGCAGTTTGCCGGGACAGGGGGCCGATGGCTACACCTTC. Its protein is CASSLPGQGADGYTF.

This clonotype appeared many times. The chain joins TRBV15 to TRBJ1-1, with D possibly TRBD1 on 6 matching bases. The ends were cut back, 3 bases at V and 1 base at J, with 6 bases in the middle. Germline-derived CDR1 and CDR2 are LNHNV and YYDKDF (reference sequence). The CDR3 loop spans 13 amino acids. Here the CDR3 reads CATSRTGNTEAFF. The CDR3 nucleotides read TGTGCCACCAGCAGGACAGGGAACACTGAAGCTTTCTTT.

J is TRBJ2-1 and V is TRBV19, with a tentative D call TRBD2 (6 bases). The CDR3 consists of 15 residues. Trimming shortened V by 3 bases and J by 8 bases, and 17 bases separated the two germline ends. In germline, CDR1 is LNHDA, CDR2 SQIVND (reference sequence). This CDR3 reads CASSMGGGYSHEQFF. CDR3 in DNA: TGTGCCAGTAGTATGGGGGGAGGTTACTCCCATGAGCAGTTCTTC.

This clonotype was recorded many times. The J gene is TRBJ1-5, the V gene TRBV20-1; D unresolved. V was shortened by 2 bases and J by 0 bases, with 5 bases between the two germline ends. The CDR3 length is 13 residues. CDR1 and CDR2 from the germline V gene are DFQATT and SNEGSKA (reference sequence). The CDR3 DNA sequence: TGCAGTGCTAGAATAGATAGCAATCAGCCCCAGCATTTT. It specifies CSARIDSNQPQHF.

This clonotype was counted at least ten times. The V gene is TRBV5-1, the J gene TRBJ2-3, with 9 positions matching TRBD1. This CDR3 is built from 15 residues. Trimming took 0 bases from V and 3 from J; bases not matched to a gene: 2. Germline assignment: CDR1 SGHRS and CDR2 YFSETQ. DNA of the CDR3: TGCGCCAGCAGCTTGGCGGACAGGGGAACAGATACGCAGTATTTT. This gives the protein CASSLADRGTDTQYF.

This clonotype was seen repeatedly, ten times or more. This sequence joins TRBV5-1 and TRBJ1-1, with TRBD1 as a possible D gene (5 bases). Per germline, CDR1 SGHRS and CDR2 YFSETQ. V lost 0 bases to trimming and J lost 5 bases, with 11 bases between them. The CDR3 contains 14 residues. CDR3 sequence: CASSLEGWGTEAFF. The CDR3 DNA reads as TGCGCCAGCAGCTTGGAAGGTTGGGGGACTGAAGCTTTCTTT. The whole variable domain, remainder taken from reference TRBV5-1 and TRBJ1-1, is KAGVTQTPRYLIKTRGQQVTLSCSPISGHRSVSWYQQTPGQGLQFLFEYFSETQRNKGNFPGRFSGRQFSNSRSEMNVSTLELGDSALYLCASSLEGWGTEAFFGQGTRLTVV.

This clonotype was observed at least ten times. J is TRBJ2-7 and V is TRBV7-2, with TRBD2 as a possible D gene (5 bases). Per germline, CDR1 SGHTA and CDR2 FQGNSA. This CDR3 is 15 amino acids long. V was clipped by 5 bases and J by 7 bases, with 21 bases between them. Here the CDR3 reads CASSLSPSNPGEQYF. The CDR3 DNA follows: TGTGCCAGCAGCCTCTCCCCCAGCAATCCGGGGGAGCAGTACTTC.

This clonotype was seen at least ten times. The CDR3 nucleotides read TGCGCCAGGGACACGTCGCGTTCGAACACCGGGGAGCTGTTTTTT. Protein: CARDTSRSNTGELFF. V usage is TRBV5-1 and J usage is TRBJ2-2, with D possibly matching TRBD1 (5 bases). The CDR3 totals 15 residues. V lost 8 bases and J 0 bases, leaving 14 bases between the germline ends. Per the germline V gene, CDR1 is SGHRS and CDR2 is YFSETQ.

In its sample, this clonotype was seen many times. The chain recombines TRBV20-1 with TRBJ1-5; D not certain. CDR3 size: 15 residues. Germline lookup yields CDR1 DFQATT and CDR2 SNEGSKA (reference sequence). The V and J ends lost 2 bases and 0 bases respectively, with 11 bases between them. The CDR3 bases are TGCAGTGCTAGAACTAACAGTCATAGCAATCAGCCCCAGCATTTT. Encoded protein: CSARTNSHSNQPQHF.

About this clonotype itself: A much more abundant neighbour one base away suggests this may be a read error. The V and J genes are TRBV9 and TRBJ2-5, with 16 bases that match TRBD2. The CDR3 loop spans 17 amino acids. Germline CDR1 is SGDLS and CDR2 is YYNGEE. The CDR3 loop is CTSSVGTSGRAAETQYF. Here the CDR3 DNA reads TGTACCAGCAGCGTAGGGACTAGCGGGAGGGCCGCAGAGACCCAGTACTTC.

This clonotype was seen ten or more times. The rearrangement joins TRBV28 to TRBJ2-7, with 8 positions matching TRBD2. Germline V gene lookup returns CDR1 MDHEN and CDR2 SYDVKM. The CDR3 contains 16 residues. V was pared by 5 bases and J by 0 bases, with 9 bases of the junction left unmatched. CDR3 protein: CASSPSLAGLSYEQYF. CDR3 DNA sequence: TGTGCCAGCAGTCCCTCATTAGCGGGACTCTCCTACGAGCAGTACTTC.

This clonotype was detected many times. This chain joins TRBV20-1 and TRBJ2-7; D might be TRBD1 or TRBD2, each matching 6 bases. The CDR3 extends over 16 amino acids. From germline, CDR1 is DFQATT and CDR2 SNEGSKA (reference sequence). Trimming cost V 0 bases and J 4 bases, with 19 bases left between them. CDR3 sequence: CSARDITGAYGYEQYF. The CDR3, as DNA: TGCAGTGCTAGAGATATAACGGGGGCCTATGGATACGAGCAGTACTTC.

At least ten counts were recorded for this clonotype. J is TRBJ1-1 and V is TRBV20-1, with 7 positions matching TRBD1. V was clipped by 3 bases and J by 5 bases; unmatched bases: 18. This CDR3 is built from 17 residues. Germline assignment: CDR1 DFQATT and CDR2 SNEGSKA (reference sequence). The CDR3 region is CSASPINFDRAKTEAFF. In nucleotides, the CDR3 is TGCAGTGCTAGCCCTATAAACTTCGACAGGGCAAAGACTGAAGCTTTCTTT.

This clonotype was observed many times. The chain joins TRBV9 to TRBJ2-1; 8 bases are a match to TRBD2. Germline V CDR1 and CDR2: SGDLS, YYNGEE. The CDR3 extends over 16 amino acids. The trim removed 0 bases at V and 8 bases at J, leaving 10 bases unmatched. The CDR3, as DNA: TGTGCCAGCAGCGTAGCATCGACGGGGGGGGCTCATGAGCAGTTCTTC. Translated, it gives CASSVASTGGAHEQFF. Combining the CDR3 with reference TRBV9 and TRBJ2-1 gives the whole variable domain DSGVTQTPKHLITATGQRVTLRCSPRSGDLSVYWYQQSLDQGLQFLIQYYNGEERAKGNILERFSAQQFPDLHSELNLSSLELGDSALYFCASSVASTGGAHEQFFGPGTRLTVL.

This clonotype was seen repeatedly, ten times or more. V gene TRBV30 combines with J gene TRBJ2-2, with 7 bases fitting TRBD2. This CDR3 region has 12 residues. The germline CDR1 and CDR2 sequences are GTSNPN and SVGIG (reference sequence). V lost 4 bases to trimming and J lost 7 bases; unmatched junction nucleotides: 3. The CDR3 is CAWTREVGELFF. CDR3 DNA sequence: TGTGCCTGGACCCGGGAGGTCGGGGAGCTGTTTTTT.

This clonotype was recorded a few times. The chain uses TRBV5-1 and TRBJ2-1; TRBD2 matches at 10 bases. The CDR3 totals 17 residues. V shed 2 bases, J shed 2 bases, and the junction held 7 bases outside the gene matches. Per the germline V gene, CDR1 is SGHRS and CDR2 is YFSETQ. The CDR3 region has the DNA TGCGCCAGCAGCTTAAGCGGGGGGGGTCCGGCCTACAATGAGCAGTTCTTC. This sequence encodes CASSLSGGGPAYNEQFF.

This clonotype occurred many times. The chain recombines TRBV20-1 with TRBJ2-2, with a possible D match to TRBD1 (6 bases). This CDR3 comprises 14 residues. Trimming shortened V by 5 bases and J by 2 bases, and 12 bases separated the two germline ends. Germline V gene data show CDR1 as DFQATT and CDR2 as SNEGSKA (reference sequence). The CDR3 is CSAQDRTNTGELFF. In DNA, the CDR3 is TGCAGTGCTCAGGACAGAACCAACACCGGGGAGCTGTTTTTT.